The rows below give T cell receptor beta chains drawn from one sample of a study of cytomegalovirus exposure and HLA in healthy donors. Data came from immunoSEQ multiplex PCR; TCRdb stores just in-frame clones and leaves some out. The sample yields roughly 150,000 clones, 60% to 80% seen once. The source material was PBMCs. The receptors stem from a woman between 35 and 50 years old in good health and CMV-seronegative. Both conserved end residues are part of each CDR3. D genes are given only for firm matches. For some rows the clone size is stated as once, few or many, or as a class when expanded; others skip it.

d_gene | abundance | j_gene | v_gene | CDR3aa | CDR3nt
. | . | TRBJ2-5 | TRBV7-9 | CASSPAWPQETQYF | TGTGCCAGCAGCCCCGCTTGGCCCCAAGAGACCCAGTACTTC
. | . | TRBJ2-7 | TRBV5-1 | CASSPSGGGYEQYF | TGCGCCAGCAGCCCCAGTGGAGGGGGCTACGAGCAGTACTTC
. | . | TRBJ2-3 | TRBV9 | CASSPPTRDTQYF | TGTGCCAGCAGCCCCCCTACCCGGGATACGCAGTATTTT
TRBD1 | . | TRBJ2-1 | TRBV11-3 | CASSSPGQGNNEQFF | TGTGCCAGCAGCTCCCCGGGACAGGGGAACAATGAGCAGTTCTTC
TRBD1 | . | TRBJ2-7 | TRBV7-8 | CASSPGQLYEQYF | TGTGCCAGCAGCCCGGGACAGCTCTACGAGCAGTACTTC
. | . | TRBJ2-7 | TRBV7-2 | CASSLNPGRYEQYF | TGTGCCAGCAGCCTCAACCCGGGGAGGTACGAGCAGTACTTC
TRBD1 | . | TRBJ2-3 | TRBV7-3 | CASAPGRTGADTQYF | TGTGCCAGCGCCCCCGGGCGCACAGGGGCAGATACGCAGTATTTT
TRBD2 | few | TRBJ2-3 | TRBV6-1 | CASTRLALSTDTQYF | TGTGCCAGCACCAGACTAGCGCTGAGCACAGATACGCAGTATTTT
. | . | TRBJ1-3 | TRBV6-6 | CASSYGTSGNTIYF | TGTGCCAGCAGTTACGGGACATCTGGAAACACCATATATTTT
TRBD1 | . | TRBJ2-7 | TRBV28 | CASSLPGQKTYEQYF | TGTGCCAGCAGTTTACCGGGACAGAAGACCTACGAGCAGTACTTC
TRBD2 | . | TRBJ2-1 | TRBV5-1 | CASSLTGLAGGYNEQFF | TGCGCCAGCAGCTTGACTGGACTAGCGGGGGGTTACAATGAGCAGTTCTTC
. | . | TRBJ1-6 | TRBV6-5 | CASSYGGRATGSPLHF | TGTGCCAGCAGTTACGGGGGGAGGGCTACGGGTTCACCCCTCCACTTT
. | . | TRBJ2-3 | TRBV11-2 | CASSPLFSADTQYF | TGTGCCAGCAGCCCCCTGTTTTCGGCAGATACGCAGTATTTT
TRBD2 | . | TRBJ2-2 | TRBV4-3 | CASSQDAGGPGELFF | TGCGCCAGCAGCCAAGATGCGGGAGGGCCCGGGGAGCTGTTTTTT
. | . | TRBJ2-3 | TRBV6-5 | CASSRTQGYTDTQYF | TGTGCCAGCAGCCGGACTCAAGGGTACACAGATACGCAGTATTTT
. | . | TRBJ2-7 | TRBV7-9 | CASSLSNEQYF | TGTGCCAGCAGCTTATCAAACGAGCAGTACTTC
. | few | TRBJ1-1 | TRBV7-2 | CASSPERVVVAFF | TGTGCCAGCAGCCCGGAGAGGGTTGTCGTAGCTTTCTTT
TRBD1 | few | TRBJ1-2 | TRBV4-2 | CASSQDSTGGCTF | TGTGCCAGCAGCCAAGATTCGACAGGGGGTTGCACCTTC
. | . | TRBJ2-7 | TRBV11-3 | CASSTSHRQQYF | TGTGCCAGCAGCACCTCACACCGTCAGCAGTACTTC
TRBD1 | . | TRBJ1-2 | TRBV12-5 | CASGFGERETGYYGYTF | TGTGCTAGTGGTTTTGGGGAAAGGGAGACAGGGTACTATGGCTACACCTTC
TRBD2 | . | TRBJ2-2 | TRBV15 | CATSRDSGVNTGELFF | TGTGCCACCAGCAGAGATAGCGGGGTGAACACCGGGGAGCTGTTTTTT
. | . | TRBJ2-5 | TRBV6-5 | CASSYPTDSQETQYF | TGTGCCAGCAGTTACCCCACCGACAGTCAAGAGACCCAGTACTTC
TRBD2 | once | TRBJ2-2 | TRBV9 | CASSFSGLAGGYTGELFF | TGTGCCAGCAGTTTTTCGGGTCTAGCGGGAGGGTACACCGGGGAGCTGTTTTTT
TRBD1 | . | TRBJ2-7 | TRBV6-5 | CASSYSGTGVEQYF | TGTGCCAGCAGTTACTCAGGGACAGGGGTCGAGCAGTACTTC
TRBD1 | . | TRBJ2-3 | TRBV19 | CASSSQGAADTQYF | TGTGCCAGTAGTTCGCAGGGGGCGGCAGATACGCAGTATTTT
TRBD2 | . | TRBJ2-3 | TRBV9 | CASSDPRAGGPADTQYF | TGTGCCAGCAGCGACCCTCGGGCGGGAGGGCCCGCAGATACGCAGTATTTT
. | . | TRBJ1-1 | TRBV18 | CASSNQGDTEAFF | TGTGCCAGCTCAAACCAAGGGGACACTGAAGCTTTCTTT
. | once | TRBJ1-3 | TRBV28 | CASSSSTGSGNTIYF | TGTGCCAGCAGTTCATCGACAGGCTCTGGAAACACCATATATTTT
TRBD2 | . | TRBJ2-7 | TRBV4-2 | CASSQEGTSGGFTTYEQYF | TGTGCCAGCAGCCAAGAGGGGACTAGCGGGGGGTTTACCACCTACGAGCAGTACTTC
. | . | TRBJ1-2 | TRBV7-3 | CASSLYRTDPRGYTF | TGTGCCAGCAGCTTATACCGGACAGACCCAAGGGGCTACACCTTC
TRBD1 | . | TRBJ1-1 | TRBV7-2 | CASSYQQGTEAFF | TGTGCCAGCAGCTATCAACAGGGGACTGAAGCTTTCTTT
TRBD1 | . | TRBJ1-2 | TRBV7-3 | CASSLTLGQGDGYTF | TGTGCCAGCAGCTTAACCCTCGGACAGGGCGATGGCTACACCTTC
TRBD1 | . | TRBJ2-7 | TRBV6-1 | CASSESKGQGDEQYF | TGTGCCAGCAGTGAATCGAAAGGACAGGGCGACGAGCAGTACTTC
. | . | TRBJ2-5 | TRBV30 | CAWSNGLEKETQYF | TGTGCCTGGAGTAACGGTCTAGAGAAAGAGACCCAGTACTTC
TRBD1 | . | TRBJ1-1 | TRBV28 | CASRNRGANTEAFF | TGTGCCAGCAGAAACAGGGGGGCGAACACTGAAGCTTTCTTT
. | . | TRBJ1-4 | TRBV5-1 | CASSLQGSFNNEKLFF | TGCGCCAGCAGCTTGCAGGGGAGTTTCAATAATGAAAAACTGTTTTTT
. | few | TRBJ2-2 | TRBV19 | CASSIGGNTGELFF | TGTGCCAGTAGTATAGGAGGGAACACCGGGGAGCTGTTTTTT
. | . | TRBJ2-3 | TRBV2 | CASSPLDRATDTQYF | TGTGCCAGCAGTCCTTTAGACAGAGCCACAGATACGCAGTATTTT
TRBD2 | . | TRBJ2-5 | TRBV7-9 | CASSLGSGSGTQYF | TGTGCCAGCAGCTTAGGTAGCGGGAGTGGGACCCAGTACTTC
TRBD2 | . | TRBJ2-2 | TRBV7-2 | CASSLDGRSSNTGELFF | TGTGCCAGCAGCTTAGACGGGAGGTCCTCGAACACCGGGGAGCTGTTTTTT
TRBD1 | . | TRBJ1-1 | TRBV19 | CASSADRGVEAFF | TGTGCCAGTAGTGCGGACAGGGGCGTTGAAGCTTTCTTT
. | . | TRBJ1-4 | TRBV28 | CASSTPGKTNEKLFF | TGTGCCAGCAGTACCCCCGGGAAAACTAATGAAAAACTGTTTTTT
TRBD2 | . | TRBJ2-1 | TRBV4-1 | CASSLSGSVPNEQFF | TGCGCCAGCAGCCTTAGCGGGAGTGTCCCCAATGAGCAGTTCTTC
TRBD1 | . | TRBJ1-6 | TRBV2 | CASLRDSASHNSPLHF | TGTGCCAGTCTCCGGGACAGCGCCTCTCATAATTCACCCCTCCACTTT
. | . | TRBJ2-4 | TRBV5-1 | CASSLDTGDSQYF | TGCGCCAGCAGCTTGGACACGGGGGACAGTCAGTACTTC
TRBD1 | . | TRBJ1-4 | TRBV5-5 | CASSPLPGQGNEKLFF | TGTGCCAGCAGCCCTCTTCCGGGACAGGGTAATGAAAAACTGTTTTTT
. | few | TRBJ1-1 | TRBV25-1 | CASLGSTEAFF | TGTGCCAGCCTAGGCAGCACTGAAGCTTTCTTT
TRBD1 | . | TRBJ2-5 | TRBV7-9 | CASSLLSRTGAKETQYF | TGTGCCAGCAGCTTATTGTCAAGGACAGGGGCAAAAGAGACCCAGTACTTC
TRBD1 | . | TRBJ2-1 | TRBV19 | CASSMTGTGGRDEQFF | TGTGCCAGTAGTATGACCGGGACAGGGGGCAGAGATGAGCAGTTCTTC
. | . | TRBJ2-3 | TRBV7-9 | CASSFQDIPTDTQYF | TGTGCCAGCAGCTTCCAGGACATTCCCACAGATACGCAGTATTTT
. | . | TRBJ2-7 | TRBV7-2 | CASSSPDGGDFSYEQYF | TGTGCCAGCAGCTCACCTGACGGGGGAGATTTTTCCTACGAGCAGTACTTC
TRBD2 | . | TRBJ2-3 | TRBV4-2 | CASSQAGESGGGGTDTQYF | TGTGCCAGCAGCCAAGCGGGCGAGTCGGGGGGAGGGGGCACAGATACGCAGTATTTT